Each of the 7 T cell receptor beta chains below was sequenced from the same sample in a study of shared clonotypes between healthy human individuals (dated by TCRdb to about 2020). Receptors were amplified or captured by the immunoSEQ multiplex PCR assay. The immuneACCESS repertoire file appears here via TCRdb, limited to in-frame rearrangements. These files lack a portion of the clones; in checked studies, under half of the deficit traces to unresolved V genes, and the cause of the others is not known. This sample lists hundreds of thousands of clones; 74% were detected once. The leading ten clones occupy 1.5% to 2% of the sample. The sequencing input was memory CD4+ T cells sorted from blood. The cell subset or site label corresponds to: CD45RA-negative fraction. The receptors shown here come from a woman aged 30 to 39 in good health.

The V and J genes are TRBV18 and TRBJ2-6; 11 bases are a match to TRBD1. V dropped 4 bases and J dropped 2; count of bases not matched to a gene: 4. This CDR3 comprises 17 residues. Germline V gene lookup returns CDR1 KGHSH and CDR2 LQKENI. CDR3 sequence reads: CASSQPGQGAGANVLTF. The CDR3 DNA is TGTGCCAGCTCACAACCGGGACAGGGGGCTGGGGCCAACGTCCTGACTTTC.

In this sample, this clone turned up a few times. V and J are TRBV7-9 and TRBJ2-7, with 7 bases that match TRBD1. The CDR3 spans 17 residues. Germline V gene sequence: CDR1 SEHNR, CDR2 FQNEAQ (reference sequence). Trimming cost V 5 bases and J 0 bases; bases outside gene matches: 13. CDR3 amino acids: CASSTRRTGRSSYEQYF. For the CDR3, the DNA is TGTGCCAGCAGCACGCGACGGACAGGTCGGAGCTCCTACGAGCAGTACTTC.

About this clone itself: This specimen includes other DNA sequences encoding the same CDR3. The rearrangement uses TRBV18 and TRBJ2-7; 13 bases align to TRBD2. The V and J ends lost 4 bases and 2 bases, in that order; junction bases with no gene match: 2. The CDR3 sequence is 15 residues long. Looked up from germline, CDR1 is KGHSH and CDR2 is LQKENI. The CDR3 DNA reads TGTGCCAGCTCACAAGGGACTAGCGGGGCCTACGAGCAGTACTTC. This sequence encodes CASSQGTSGAYEQYF.

This chain's CDR3 is CASSLRTGSYNEQFF. DNA of the CDR3: TGTGCCAGCAGCCTCCGGACAGGAAGCTACAATGAGCAGTTCTTC. The chain has TRBV5-6 and TRBJ2-1; 7 bases line up with TRBD1. V was pared by 4 bases and J by 3 bases, with 7 bases of the junction left unmatched. CDR3 size: 15 residues. Germline V gives CDR1 SGHDT, CDR2 YYEEEE.

This chain uses TRBV27 with TRBJ2-2, with D possibly TRBD1 on 5 matching bases. Looked up from germline, CDR1 is MNHEY and CDR2 is SMNVEV (reference sequence). Trimming removed 6 bases from V and 6 bases from J, with 17 bases in between. The CDR3 sequence is 15 residues long. The CDR3 sequence is CASSHRIGSAGELFF. CDR3 DNA: TGTGCCAGCAGCCACAGGATTGGGTCCGCCGGGGAGCTGTTTTTT.

The V and J genes are TRBV2 and TRBJ2-7; 10 bases are shared with TRBD2. J was trimmed by 7 bases and V by 6 bases; bases with no gene match: 12. Germline loops: CDR1 SNHLY, CDR2 FYNNEI. This CDR3 is 15 amino acids long. The CDR3 DNA sequence: TGTGCCAGCAGGTCAGGGCCAATACTAGCGGGGGAGCAGTACTTC. It translates to CASRSGPILAGEQYF.

The chain has TRBV19 and TRBJ1-5; 8 bases are shared with TRBD1. Germline V CDR1 and CDR2: LNHDA, SQIVND (reference sequence). The J segment lost 5 bases and the V segment lost 6 bases, leaving 6 bases of the junction unmatched. This CDR3 has 14 amino acids. The CDR3 loop reads CASRADRGDQPQHF. CDR3 in DNA: TGTGCCAGTAGGGCTGACAGGGGCGATCAGCCCCAGCATTTT.